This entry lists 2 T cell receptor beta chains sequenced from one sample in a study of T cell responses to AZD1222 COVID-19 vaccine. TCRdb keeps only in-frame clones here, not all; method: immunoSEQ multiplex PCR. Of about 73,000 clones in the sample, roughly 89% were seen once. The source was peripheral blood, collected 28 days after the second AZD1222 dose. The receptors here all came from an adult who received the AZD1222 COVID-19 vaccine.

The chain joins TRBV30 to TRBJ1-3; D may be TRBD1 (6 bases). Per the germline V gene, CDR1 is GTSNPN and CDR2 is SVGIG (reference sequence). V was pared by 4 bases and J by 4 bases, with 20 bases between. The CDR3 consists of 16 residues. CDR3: CAWTPLGGARGNTIYF. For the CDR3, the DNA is TGTGCCTGGACCCCACTGGGGGGGGCGAGGGGAAACACCATATATTTT.

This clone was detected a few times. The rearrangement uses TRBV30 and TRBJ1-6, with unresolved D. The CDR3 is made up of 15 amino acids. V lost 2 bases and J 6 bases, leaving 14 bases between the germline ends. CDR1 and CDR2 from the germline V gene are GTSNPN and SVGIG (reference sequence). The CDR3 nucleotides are TGTGCCTGGAGTACGAGGGCATTACGTAATTCACCCCTCCACTTT. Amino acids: CAWSTRALRNSPLHF.